This passage covers 28 T cell receptor beta chains from one sample sequenced in a study of T-cell memory formation after mild COVID-19 (dated by TCRdb to the early 2020s). The library was produced with 5' RACE. The instrument was an Illumina NovaSeq 6000. Starting from the raw public reads, TCRdb applied fastp trimming at Q25, assembled clones with MiXCR and retained in-frame beta chains. Duplicate CDR3 protein sequences are folded into a single record with the most common DNA and genes. In this sample the table shows 85,000 to 130,000 distinct CDR3 sequences, 15% to 20% of which occur a single time. The ten largest make up 28% of the sample. Sequenced input: PBMCs or a T cell subset sorted from them (not recorded which). The receptors were gathered from an adult woman who had mild COVID-19 (a few samples of this study predate the infection). The sample titles of this study are shuffled in the database, so cell type and time point are left out; the donor was told from shared clones.

CDR3 region: CASSQEGDVYTF. The CDR3 DNA sequence: TGTGCCAGCAGCCAAGAGGGCGACGTCTACACCTTC. The chain couples TRBV3-1 to TRBJ1-2; D not resolved. The CDR3 extends over 12 amino acids. The V gene lost 0 bases and the J gene lost 10 bases, with 9 bases spanning the gap. From germline, CDR1 is LGHDT and CDR2 YNNKEL (reference sequence).

This clonotype appeared a few times. V and J are TRBV24-1 and TRBJ2-2; no clear D gene. V was shortened by 6 bases and J by 1 base, with 5 bases between the two germline ends. CDR1 KGHDR and CDR2 SFDVKD come from the germline V gene. This CDR3 has 13 residues. CDR3 residues: CATSQMNTGELFF. The CDR3 DNA follows: TGTGCCACCAGTCAGATGAACACCGGGGAGCTGTTTTTT.

V gene TRBV19 combines with J gene TRBJ2-1; 14 bases map to TRBD2. From germline, CDR1 is LNHDA and CDR2 SQIVND (reference sequence). The CDR3 runs to 15 residues. V gave up 7 bases and J gave up 7 bases; unmatched junction bases: 6. CDR3 in DNA: TGTGCCAGTAACCCGACTAGCGGGGGGGGGAATGAGCAGTTCTTC. Its translation: CASNPTSGGGNEQFF.

The chain uses TRBV29-1 and TRBJ1-1; D unresolved. Trimming pared 0 bases from V and 4 bases from J, leaving 12 bases between. CDR3 length: 14 amino acids. Germline-derived CDR1 and CDR2 are SQVTM and ANQGSEA. The CDR3: CSVEEGGMGTEAFF. The CDR3 nucleotides are TGCAGCGTTGAAGAGGGAGGGATGGGCACTGAAGCTTTCTTT.

In its sample, this clonotype was seen a few times. For the CDR3, the DNA is TGCGCCAGCAGCCAAGATCCCAGCGGACTCAATGAGCAGTTCTTC. This translates into CASSQDPSGLNEQFF. This chain uses TRBV4-3 with TRBJ2-1; D possibly corresponds to TRBD2 (5 bases). The CDR3 loop spans 15 amino acids. Germline loops: CDR1 LGHNA, CDR2 YSLEER. Trimming left V 0 bases short and J 6 bases short, with 12 bases between.

This clonotype was recorded a few times. The chain uses TRBV12-3 or TRBV12-4 and TRBJ2-2, with D possibly matching TRBD1 (5 bases). V was clipped by 6 bases and J by 4 bases, with 15 bases between them. This CDR3 contains 15 residues. The CDR3 region has the DNA TGTGCCAGCAGCATCCGCAGGGAAATCACCGGGGAGCTGTTTTTT. It specifies CASSIRREITGELFF.

This clonotype was seen only a few times. The rearrangement uses TRBV7-9 and TRBJ2-1; 9 bases are shared with TRBD1. The CDR3 is 15 amino acids. Germline loops: CDR1 SEHNR, CDR2 FQNEAQ (reference sequence). The V and J ends lost 4 bases and 5 bases, in that order; junction bases with no gene match: 6. The CDR3 spells CASSSTRDRDNEQFF. For the CDR3, the DNA is TGTGCCAGCAGCTCCACCCGGGACAGGGACAATGAGCAGTTCTTC.

This clonotype showed up just a few times. This chain uses TRBV30 with TRBJ1-5; tentatively, D is TRBD1 (5 bases). The CDR3 sequence is 13 residues long. CDR1 and CDR2 (germline): GTSNPN, SVGIG (reference sequence). The V gene lost 2 bases and the J gene lost 7 bases, with 12 bases spanning the gap. The CDR3 spells CAWSMGPGQPQHF. Written as DNA, the CDR3 is TGTGCCTGGAGTATGGGGCCGGGGCAGCCCCAGCATTTT.

This clonotype was observed a handful of times. The V call is TRBV12-3 or TRBV12-4, the J call TRBJ2-5; D ambiguous. The CDR3 sequence is 13 residues long. The ends were cut back, 5 bases at V and 4 bases at J, with 11 bases in the middle. As DNA, the CDR3 is TGTGCCAGCAGTCCCGAGGCGCGAGAGACCCAGTACTTC. This codes for CASSPEARETQYF.

V gene TRBV5-6 combines with J gene TRBJ1-1; D is uncertain. This CDR3 is 14 amino acids long. Trimming left V 0 bases short and J 7 bases short, with 13 bases between. The V gene's germline CDR1 is SGHDT and CDR2 YYEEEE. In DNA, the CDR3 is TGTGCCAGCAGCTTGGGCACCAAAGCAGTTGAAGCTTTCTTT. It translates to CASSLGTKAVEAFF.

In DNA, the CDR3 is TGTGCCAGTAGTGAGGGACGATGGAACACTGAAGCTTTCTTT. This encodes CASSEGRWNTEAFF. The genes are TRBV19 and TRBJ1-1; D is possibly TRBD1 (5 bases). V lost 5 bases, J lost 1 base, and 11 bases lay in between. The CDR3 consists of 14 residues. Germline lookup yields CDR1 LNHDA and CDR2 SQIVND (reference sequence). Combining the CDR3 with reference TRBV19 and TRBJ1-1 gives the whole variable domain DGGITQSPKYLFRKEGQNVTLSCEQNLNHDAMYWYRQDPGQGLRLIYYSQIVNDFQKGDIAEGYSVSREKKESFPLTVTSAQKNPTAFYLCASSEGRWNTEAFFGQGTRLTVV.

This clonotype was seen a handful of times. This chain links TRBV24-1 with TRBJ2-3; no definite D call. Germline CDR1 reads KGHDR; CDR2 reads SFDVKD. The ends were cut back, 8 bases at V and 10 bases at J, with 21 bases in the middle. This CDR3 has 14 residues. The CDR3 region is CATTSWTESRSQYF. The CDR3 DNA reads TGTGCCACCACCTCCTGGACCGAATCCCGATCGCAGTATTTT.

In its sample, this clonotype was seen a few times. V is TRBV4-1 and J is TRBJ1-1; 7 bases line up with TRBD1. The CDR3 is 17 amino acids. The junction had 9 bases not matched to a gene; V was cut back by 1 base and J by 1 base. The V gene's germline CDR1 is MGHRA and CDR2 YSYEKL. The CDR3 is CASSQGYRGGPNTEAFF. CDR3 sequence (DNA): TGCGCCAGCAGCCAAGGATACAGGGGAGGCCCGAACACTGAAGCTTTCTTT.

The chain employs TRBV10-3 and TRBJ2-7; 7 bases map to TRBD2. The CDR3 extends over 13 amino acids. Per the germline V gene, CDR1 is ENHRY and CDR2 is SYGVKD. J was trimmed by 0 bases and V by 8 bases; bases with no gene match: 4. This chain's CDR3 is CAIGGLLSYEQYF. CDR3 in DNA: TGTGCCATCGGGGGACTACTCTCCTACGAGCAGTACTTC.

The DNA of the CDR3 is TGCGCCAGCAGCCACGGACAGGCTGGGAACACTGAAGCTTTCTTT. Translated: CASSHGQAGNTEAFF. V is TRBV5-1 and J is TRBJ1-1; 7 bases are a match to TRBD1. The V gene's germline CDR1 is SGHRS and CDR2 YFSETQ. The CDR3 runs to 15 residues. The junction had 7 bases not matched to a gene; V was cut back by 4 bases and J by 1 base.

This clonotype appeared a few times. The rearrangement links TRBV21-1 to TRBJ2-7. TRBV21-1 has pseudogene status. The CDR3 consists of 10 residues. The CDR3 coding sequence is TGTGCCAGCAGCAACTACGAGCAGTACTTC. Amino acid sequence: CASSNYEQYF.

The table lists this clonotype with many counts. The rearrangement joins TRBV10-3 to TRBJ2-7; D is perhaps TRBD2 (7 bases). CDR1 and CDR2 (germline): ENHRY, SYGVKD. CDR3 length equals 13 residues. Trimming stripped 3 bases from V and 7 bases from J, with 13 bases between. CDR3 sequence reads: CAISDPGGREQYF. CDR3 nucleotides: TGTGCCATCAGTGACCCGGGGGGCCGGGAGCAGTACTTC.

This clonotype occurred a few times. The chain links TRBV7-9 to TRBJ1-2; D uncertain. CDR1 and CDR2 from the germline V gene are SEHNR and FQNEAQ (reference sequence). This CDR3 spans 14 amino acids. The germline V and J ends were trimmed by 6 bases and 8 bases, with 19 bases remaining between them. The chain's CDR3 is CASRHAGPSEGYTF. DNA of the CDR3: TGTGCCAGCAGACACGCTGGGCCCTCGGAAGGCTACACCTTC. The full variable domain, its missing parts supplied by reference TRBV7-9 and TRBJ1-2, is DTGVSQNPRHKITKRGQNVTFRCDPISEHNRLYWYRQTLGQGPEFLTYFQNEAQLEKSRLLSDRFSAERPKGSFSTLEIQRTEQGDSAMYLCASRHAGPSEGYTFGSGTRLTVV.

The gene calls are TRBV15 and TRBJ1-5, with a tentative D call TRBD1 (6 bases). The CDR3 has 16 amino acids. V gave up 3 bases and J gave up 7 bases, with 19 bases separating them. Germline V gene data show CDR1 as LNHNV and CDR2 as YYDKDF (reference sequence). The CDR3 region is CATSSPSQGTGQPQHF. CDR3 coding DNA: TGTGCCACCAGCAGCCCCTCACAGGGTACGGGACAGCCCCAGCATTTT.

The chain couples TRBV2 to TRBJ2-7, with D perhaps matching TRBD2 (6 bases). Germline CDR1 reads SNHLY; CDR2 reads FYNNEI. This CDR3 spans 13 amino acids. Trimming removed 7 bases at V and 0 bases at J, with 10 bases between. Here the CDR3 reads CASKGTHSYEQYF. DNA of the CDR3: TGTGCCAGCAAGGGGACTCACTCCTACGAGCAGTACTTC.

This clonotype was counted a few times. The V call is TRBV4-2, the J call TRBJ2-7, with a tentative D call TRBD1 (5 bases). This CDR3 has 11 amino acids. Germline V lookup: CDR1 LGHNA, CDR2 YNFKEQ. V was trimmed by 7 bases and J by 6 bases, leaving 10 bases between them. CDR3 residues: CASKGPTEQYF. CDR3 bases: TGTGCCAGCAAGGGGCCAACCGAGCAGTACTTC.

CDR3 bases: TGTGCCAGCAGTTTATATTCGGTGGCTAGCGGGGGGGCTGAGCAGTTCTTC. Its protein is CASSLYSVASGGAEQFF. The rearrangement uses TRBV27 and TRBJ2-1; 12 nucleotides agree with TRBD2. Germline CDR1 reads MNHEY; CDR2 reads SMNVEV (reference sequence). V gave up 1 base and J gave up 9 bases; unmatched junction bases: 10. The CDR3 spans 17 residues.

The V gene is TRBV18, the J gene TRBJ2-5; no clear D. CDR3 length equals 10 residues. V lost 6 bases to trimming and J lost 5 bases, with 4 bases between them. Germline values: CDR1 KGHSH, CDR2 LQKENI. The CDR3 region is CASSAETQYF. CDR3 sequence (DNA): TGTGCCAGCTCCGCCGAGACCCAGTACTTC. Complete variable domain (other parts from reference TRBV18 and TRBJ2-5): NAGVMQNPRHLVRRRGQEARLRCSPMKGHSHVYWYRQLPEEGLKFMVYLQKENIIDESGMPKERFSAEFPKEGPSILRIQQVVRGDSAAYFCASSAETQYFGPGTRLLVL.

This clonotype was counted a single time. CDR3 DNA sequence: TGTGCCAGCAGGTCTACAGGGTGGAACACTGAAGCTTTCTTT. This translates into CASRSTGWNTEAFF. The chain uses TRBV12-3 or TRBV12-4 and TRBJ1-1; tentative D call: TRBD1 (6 bases). The ends were cut back, 6 bases at V and 1 base at J, with 12 bases in the middle. The CDR3 is 14 amino acids.

As for this clonotype: A much larger clone lies one base from this, so it may be a read error. The chain carries TRBV27 and TRBJ2-7, with 9 nucleotides matching TRBD1. J lost 1 base, V lost 2 bases, and 3 bases had no gene match. The CDR3 extends over 15 amino acids. Germline V lookup: CDR1 MNHEY, CDR2 SMNVEV (reference sequence). CDR3 in amino acids: CASSLTGTGSYEQYF. The CDR3 nucleotides are TGTGCCAGCAGTTTAACCGGGACAGGGTCCTACGAGCAGTACTTC.

V is TRBV9 and J is TRBJ2-5, with 11 nucleotides matching TRBD1. Losses at the gene ends were 3 bases for V and 4 bases for J; bases not matched to a gene: 8. The germline CDR1 and CDR2 sequences are SGDLS and YYNGEE. The CDR3 sequence is 16 residues long. This CDR3 reads CASSGRTGGRGETQYF. The CDR3 DNA sequence: TGTGCCAGCAGCGGCCGGACAGGGGGCCGGGGAGAGACCCAGTACTTC.

This clonotype came up a few times. This chain joins TRBV6-2 or TRBV6-3 and TRBJ1-2, with no clear D. The CDR3 sequence is 15 residues long. V lost 5 bases to trimming and J lost 4 bases, with 17 bases between them. Germline V CDR1 and CDR2: MNHEY, SVGEGT. CDR3 nucleotide sequence: TGTGCCAGCAGTCCACATTGGGCAACTACCTATGGCTACACCTTC. Its translation: CASSPHWATTYGYTF.

This clonotype has ten or more counts. CDR3 nucleotides: TGTGCCAGCAGTTACTCTCGGTCGACTGAAGCTTTCTTT. It encodes CASSYSRSTEAFF. The rearrangement joins TRBV6-2 or TRBV6-3 to TRBJ1-1; D not certain. In germline, CDR1 is MNHEY, CDR2 SVGEGT. V gave up 0 bases and J gave up 5 bases, with 7 bases separating them. The CDR3 consists of 13 residues.